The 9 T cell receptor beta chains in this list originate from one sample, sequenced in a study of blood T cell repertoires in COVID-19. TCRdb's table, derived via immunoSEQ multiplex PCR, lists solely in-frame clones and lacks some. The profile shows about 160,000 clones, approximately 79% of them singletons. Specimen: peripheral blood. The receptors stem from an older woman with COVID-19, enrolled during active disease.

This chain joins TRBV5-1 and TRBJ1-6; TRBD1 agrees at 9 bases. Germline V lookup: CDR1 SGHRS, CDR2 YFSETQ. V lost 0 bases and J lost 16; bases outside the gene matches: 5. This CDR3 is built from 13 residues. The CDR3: CASSLGGQGVLHF. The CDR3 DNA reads TGCGCCAGCAGCTTGGGGGGACAGGGCGTACTCCACTTT.

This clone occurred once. CDR3 DNA: TGTGCCAGCAGTCTTGGACAGGGGCCCTACAATGAGCAGTTCTTC. Translation: CASSLGQGPYNEQFF. The rearrangement links TRBV7-2 to TRBJ2-1; TRBD1 agrees at 9 bases. CDR3 size: 15 residues. Losses at the gene ends were 6 bases for V and 2 bases for J; bases not matched to a gene: 5. Germline V CDR1 and CDR2: SGHTA, FQGNSA.

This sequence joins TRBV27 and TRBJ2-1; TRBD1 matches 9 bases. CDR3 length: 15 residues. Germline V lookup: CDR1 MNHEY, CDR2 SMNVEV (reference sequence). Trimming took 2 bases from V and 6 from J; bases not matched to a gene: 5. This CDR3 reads CASSLKDRGINEQFF. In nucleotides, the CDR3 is TGTGCCAGCAGTTTAAAAGACAGGGGGATCAATGAGCAGTTCTTC.

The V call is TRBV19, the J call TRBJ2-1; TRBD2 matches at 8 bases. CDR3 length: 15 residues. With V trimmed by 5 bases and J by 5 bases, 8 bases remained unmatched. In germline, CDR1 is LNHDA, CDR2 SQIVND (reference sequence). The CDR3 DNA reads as TGTGCCAGTAGTCCCGGGACTAGTAAAAACAATGAGCAGTTCTTC. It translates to CASSPGTSKNNEQFF.

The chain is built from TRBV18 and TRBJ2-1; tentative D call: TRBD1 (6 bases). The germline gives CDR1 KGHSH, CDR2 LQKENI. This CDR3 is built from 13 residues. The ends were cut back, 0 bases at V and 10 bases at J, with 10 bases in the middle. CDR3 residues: CASSPPGAGEQFF. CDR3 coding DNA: TGTGCCAGCTCACCACCGGGGGCAGGGGAGCAGTTCTTC.

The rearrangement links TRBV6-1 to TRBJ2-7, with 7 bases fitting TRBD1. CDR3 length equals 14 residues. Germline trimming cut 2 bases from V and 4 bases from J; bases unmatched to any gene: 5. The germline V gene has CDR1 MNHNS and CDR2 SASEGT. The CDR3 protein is CASSEFGGQYEQYF. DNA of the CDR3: TGTGCCAGCAGTGAATTTGGGGGACAGTACGAGCAGTACTTC.

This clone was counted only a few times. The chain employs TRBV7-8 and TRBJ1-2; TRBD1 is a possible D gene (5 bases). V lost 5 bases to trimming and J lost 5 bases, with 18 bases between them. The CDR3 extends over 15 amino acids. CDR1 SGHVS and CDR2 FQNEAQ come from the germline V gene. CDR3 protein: CASSAGSRVEYGYTF. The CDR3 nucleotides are TGTGCCAGCAGCGCGGGGAGCAGGGTTGAATATGGCTACACCTTC. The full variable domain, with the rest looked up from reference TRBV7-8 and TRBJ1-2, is GAGVSQSPRYKVAKRGQDVALRCDPISGHVSLFWYQQALGQGPEFLTYFQNEAQLDKSGLPSDRFFAERPEGSVSTLKIQRTQQEDSAVYLCASSAGSRVEYGYTFGSGTRLTVV.

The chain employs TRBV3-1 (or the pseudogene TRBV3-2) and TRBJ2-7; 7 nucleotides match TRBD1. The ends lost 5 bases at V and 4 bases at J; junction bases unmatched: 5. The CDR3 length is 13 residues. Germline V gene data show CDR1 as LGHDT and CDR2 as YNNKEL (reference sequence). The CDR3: CASSGDREYEQYF. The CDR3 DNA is TGTGCCAGCAGCGGCGACAGGGAGTACGAGCAGTACTTC.

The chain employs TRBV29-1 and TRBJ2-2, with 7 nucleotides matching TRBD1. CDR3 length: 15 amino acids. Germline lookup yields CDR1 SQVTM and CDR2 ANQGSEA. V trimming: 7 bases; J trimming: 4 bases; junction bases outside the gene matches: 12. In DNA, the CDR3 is TGCAGCGCCAGGACAGGCCGGGCGGGCACCGGGGAGCTGTTTTTT. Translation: CSARTGRAGTGELFF.